The 26 T cell receptor beta chains in this list originate from one sample, sequenced in a study of siplizumab effects on memory and regulatory T cells. Produced via immunoSEQ multiplex PCR; TCRdb's table is partial and in-frame only. The sample carries approximately 120,000 clones, around 90% recorded once. Sequencing was done on a sample of Tregs sorted from blood. The receptor source for this set is a human donor in good health.

This chain joins TRBV10-3 and TRBJ2-2, with TRBD1 matching over 10 bases. V lost 4 bases and J lost 6; bases outside the gene matches: 2. This CDR3 has 14 residues. Germline-derived CDR1 and CDR2 are ENHRY and SYGVKD. The DNA for the CDR3 is TGTGCCATCAGTGGACAGGGGGCGCCCGGGGAGCTGTTTTTT. Its protein product is CAISGQGAPGELFF.

The chain recombines TRBV6-5 with TRBJ1-3; the D is unclear. The CDR3 has 13 amino acids. Germline loops: CDR1 MNHEY, CDR2 SVGAGI. V was cut by 10 bases and J by 2 bases, with 12 bases left in between. CDR3 coding DNA: TGTGCCACTCGAGGAGCCCCTGGAAACACCATATATTTT. Its protein product is CATRGAPGNTIYF.

This clone was observed a few times. The CDR3 nucleotides are TGTGCCAGCATGGACAGACCCCGGGCGGGCTACACCTTC. Protein: CASMDRPRAGYTF. The rearrangement joins TRBV2 to TRBJ1-2, with D maybe TRBD1 (6 bases). Per the germline V gene, CDR1 is SNHLY and CDR2 is FYNNEI. There are 13 residues in the CDR3. Trimming left V 7 bases short and J 8 bases short, with 17 bases between.

This clone was seen a single time. V gene TRBV5-6 combines with J gene TRBJ1-5; 8 bases match TRBD1. V lost 5 bases, J lost 4 bases, and 8 bases stayed unmatched. Germline CDR1 reads SGHDT; CDR2 reads YYEEEE. CDR3 length equals 15 residues. The CDR3 DNA is TGTGCCAGCAGTTATGGACAGGGCCGGAATCAGCCCCAGCATTTT. This sequence encodes CASSYGQGRNQPQHF.

The chain employs TRBV19 and TRBJ1-2; a possible D gene is TRBD1 (6 bases). The CDR3 sequence is 15 residues long. CDR1 is LNHDA and CDR2 is SQIVND in the germline V gene (reference sequence). V gave up 4 bases and J gave up 4 bases, with 16 bases separating them. Written as DNA, the CDR3 is TGTGCCAGTAGTACCCAGACAGGAACCTCCTATGGCTACACCTTC. Translated: CASSTQTGTSYGYTF.

The gene calls are TRBV19 and TRBJ2-3; 8 bases line up with TRBD1. The CDR3 is 15 residues long. V shed 3 bases, J shed 2 bases, and the junction held 4 bases outside the gene matches. CDR1 and CDR2 (germline): LNHDA, SQIVND (reference sequence). The CDR3 spells CASSIRDRLTDTQYF. CDR3 nucleotides: TGTGCCAGTAGTATCCGGGACAGGCTCACAGATACGCAGTATTTT.

This clone has a single count. The chain joins TRBV9 to TRBJ2-3; 8 nucleotides agree with TRBD1. V gave up 4 bases and J gave up 1 base; unmatched junction bases: 8. CDR1 is SGDLS and CDR2 is YYNGEE in the germline V gene. The CDR3 spans 16 residues. The CDR3 is CASSPRTGRGTDTQYF. DNA for the CDR3: TGTGCCAGCAGCCCCCGGACAGGGCGGGGCACAGATACGCAGTATTTT.

This rearrangement joins TRBV4-2 to TRBJ2-7; D possibly corresponds to TRBD1 (6 bases). Trimming took off 5 bases at V and 7 bases at J, with 12 bases between the two ends. The germline CDR1 and CDR2 sequences are LGHNA and YNFKEQ. This CDR3 region has 12 residues. The CDR3 DNA sequence: TGTGCCAGCAGCACCACAGGGCTGGAGCAGTACTTC. Amino acids: CASSTTGLEQYF.

This chain uses TRBV5-8 with TRBJ1-5; no reliable D call. This CDR3 is 15 amino acids long. V was trimmed by 1 base and J by 0 bases, leaving 8 bases between them. Germline CDR1 reads SGHTS; CDR2 reads YDEGEE. CDR3 amino acids: CASSLTGNSNQPQHF. CDR3 sequence (DNA): TGTGCCAGCAGCTTGACCGGCAATAGCAATCAGCCCCAGCATTTT.

The CDR3 DNA sequence: TGTGCCAGCACCAAGGGGGACAGAAACTATGGCTACACCTTC. This sequence encodes CASTKGDRNYGYTF. This sequence joins TRBV6-1 and TRBJ1-2; TRBD1 matches at 7 bases. With 7 bases clipped from V and 2 bases from J, the junction kept 7 bases outside the gene matches. This CDR3 contains 14 residues. Germline values: CDR1 MNHNS, CDR2 SASEGT.

This chain links TRBV11-2 with TRBJ2-1, with 10 bases that match TRBD2. The germline V gene has CDR1 SGHAT and CDR2 FQNNGV. Unmatched junction bases numbered 3, after V lost 3 bases and J lost 4 bases. The CDR3 totals 15 residues. CDR3 sequence (DNA): TGTGCCAGCAGCTTCGGACTAGCGGTATACAATGAGCAGTTCTTC. It is translated as CASSFGLAVYNEQFF.

The rearrangement joins TRBV28 to TRBJ2-3, with 7 bases aligning to TRBD2. Germline V gene sequence: CDR1 MDHEN, CDR2 SYDVKM. This CDR3 contains 16 residues. J was trimmed by 0 bases and V by 5 bases; bases with no gene match: 8. The CDR3 DNA reads as TGTGCCAGCAGTACCCCGGCAGCGGGGAGCACAGATACGCAGTATTTT. This translates into CASSTPAAGSTDTQYF. Variable domain in full (rest from reference TRBV28 and TRBJ2-3): DVKVTQSSRYLVKRTGEKVFLECVQDMDHENMFWYRQDPGLGLRLIYFSYDVKMKEKGDIPEGYSVSREKKERFSLILESASTNQTSMYLCASSTPAAGSTDTQYFGPGTRLTVL.

In nucleotides, the CDR3 is TGTGCCAGCATCCCGGTGATAGGGGTCACCGGGGAGCTGTTTTTT. It yields the protein CASIPVIGVTGELFF. The gene calls are TRBV6-1 and TRBJ2-2, with D maybe TRBD1 (5 bases). Trimming left V 7 bases short and J 4 bases short, with 16 bases between. The CDR3 is made up of 15 amino acids. Germline V gives CDR1 MNHNS, CDR2 SASEGT.

With respect to this clone: Other DNA sequences within the sample encode an identical CDR3. The chain links TRBV19 to TRBJ1-2, with D uncertain. There are 13 residues in the CDR3. Germline values: CDR1 LNHDA, CDR2 SQIVND (reference sequence). V dropped 0 bases and J dropped 3 bases, with 5 bases sitting between them. CDR3 nucleotides: TGTGCCAGTAGTATAGAGGGGTACTATGGCTACACCTTC. Protein sequence: CASSIEGYYGYTF. The complete variable domain, with remaining parts taken from reference TRBV19 and TRBJ1-2, reads DGGITQSPKYLFRKEGQNVTLSCEQNLNHDAMYWYRQDPGQGLRLIYYSQIVNDFQKGDIAEGYSVSREKKESFPLTVTSAQKNPTAFYLCASSIEGYYGYTFGSGTRLTVV.

The chain has TRBV15 and TRBJ2-7; weak D call: TRBD1 (5 bases). Trimming pared 1 base from V and 2 bases from J, leaving 12 bases between. The CDR3 sequence is 15 residues long. CDR1 is LNHNV and CDR2 is YYDKDF in the germline V gene (reference sequence). The CDR3 nucleotides are TGTGCCACCAGCAGAGTCCCAGGGCACGCCTACGAGCAGTACTTC. As protein: CATSRVPGHAYEQYF.

The chain carries TRBV19 and TRBJ2-3; maybe TRBD2 (5 bases). The V end was cut by 0 bases, the J end by 6 bases, with 10 bases between. Germline V lookup: CDR1 LNHDA, CDR2 SQIVND (reference sequence). The CDR3 runs to 14 residues. This CDR3 reads CASSIEGRTDTQYF. CDR3 nucleotide sequence: TGTGCCAGTAGTATAGAAGGGAGAACCGATACGCAGTATTTT. Looking up the rest from reference TRBV19 and TRBJ2-3 gives the full variable domain: DGGITQSPKYLFRKEGQNVTLSCEQNLNHDAMYWYRQDPGQGLRLIYYSQIVNDFQKGDIAEGYSVSREKKESFPLTVTSAQKNPTAFYLCASSIEGRTDTQYFGPGTRLTVL.

This chain links TRBV9 with TRBJ2-3; D gene ambiguous. The CDR3 consists of 13 residues. Trimming cost V 3 bases and J 6 bases, with 11 bases left between them. Germline lookup yields CDR1 SGDLS and CDR2 YYNGEE. The CDR3 is CASSAWGSDTQYF. The CDR3 nucleotides are TGTGCCAGCAGCGCCTGGGGTAGCGATACGCAGTATTTT.

This chain links TRBV6-5 with TRBJ2-3, with D maybe TRBD1 (5 bases). This CDR3 is 13 amino acids long. V lost 8 bases, J lost 4 bases, and 13 bases lay in between. CDR1 and CDR2 (germline): MNHEY, SVGAGI. Written as DNA, the CDR3 is TGTGCCAGCTCTCAGTCAGGGTCAGATACGCAGTATTTT. Amino acid sequence: CASSQSGSDTQYF.

The chain has TRBV4-2 and TRBJ2-3, with D unresolved. The V and J ends lost 5 bases and 3 bases respectively, with 21 bases between them. This CDR3 comprises 17 residues. Germline V gene lookup returns CDR1 LGHNA and CDR2 YNFKEQ. For the CDR3, the DNA is TGTGCCAGCAGCGCAGTAGGTGGTTCTACCGCGACAGATACGCAGTATTTT. Amino acids: CASSAVGGSTATDTQYF.

The chain is built from TRBV18 and TRBJ1-5; D call uncertain. Between the trimmed V and J ends, which lost 2 bases and 5 bases, there was a span of 16 bases. This CDR3 comprises 16 residues. Per germline, CDR1 KGHSH and CDR2 LQKENI. The CDR3 DNA reads TGTGCCAGCTCACCATTGGGCCCCGCTGGGGATCAGCCCCAGCATTTT. Amino acid sequence: CASSPLGPAGDQPQHF. Complete variable domain (other parts from reference TRBV18 and TRBJ1-5): NAGVMQNPRHLVRRRGQEARLRCSPMKGHSHVYWYRQLPEEGLKFMVYLQKENIIDESGMPKERFSAEFPKEGPSILRIQQVVRGDSAAYFCASSPLGPAGDQPQHFGDGTRLSIL.

The CDR3 DNA reads as TGTGCCAGCAGCTTAGTCCTGCAAGAGACCCAGTACTTC. It specifies CASSLVLQETQYF. The rearrangement uses TRBV11-2 and TRBJ2-5; D remains unclear. In germline, CDR1 is SGHAT, CDR2 FQNNGV. The V end was cut by 1 base, the J end by 2 bases, with 5 bases between. The CDR3 runs to 13 residues.

V usage is TRBV6-4 and J usage is TRBJ2-1; TRBD1 matches at 10 bases. This CDR3 is built from 14 residues. The J segment lost 4 bases and the V segment lost 4 bases, leaving 1 base of the junction unmatched. Germline V CDR1 and CDR2: MRHNA, SNTAGT. CDR3 coding DNA: TGTGCCAGCAGTGGGGGACAGGGGTACAATGAGCAGTTCTTC. Its translation: CASSGGQGYNEQFF.

CDR3 DNA sequence: TGCGCCAGCAGCTTGCGGGGACTTAGCACAGATACGCAGTATTTT. This encodes CASSLRGLSTDTQYF. V and J are TRBV5-1 and TRBJ2-3, with D possibly being TRBD2 (6 bases). The CDR3 loop spans 15 amino acids. The V gene's germline CDR1 is SGHRS and CDR2 YFSETQ. V lost 1 base and J lost 0, with 9 bases in between.

This clone turned up a few times. The rearrangement joins TRBV10-2 to TRBJ2-1; D is possibly TRBD2 (6 bases). This CDR3 is 12 amino acids long. Germline CDR1 WSHSY, CDR2 SAAADI. Trimming left V 8 bases short and J 6 bases short, with 11 bases between. CDR3 region: CASAGTPNEQFF. The CDR3 DNA reads TGCGCCAGCGCCGGGACTCCCAATGAGCAGTTCTTC.

V and J are TRBV29-1 and TRBJ1-3; no definite D call. Germline V gives CDR1 SQVTM, CDR2 ANQGSEA. Trimming shortened V by 3 bases and J by 0 bases, and 9 bases separated the two germline ends. The CDR3 is made up of 14 amino acids. CDR3 sequence (DNA): TGCAGCGTTGAGCCGGACTTCTCTGGAAACACCATATATTTT. Its translation is CSVEPDFSGNTIYF.

The chain is built from TRBV10-3 and TRBJ2-6, with 12 bases fitting TRBD1. The V and J ends lost 3 bases and 4 bases, in that order; junction bases with no gene match: 7. This CDR3 is built from 18 residues. Germline CDR1 and CDR2: ENHRY and SYGVKD. CDR3 in DNA: TGTGCCATCAGTGATTCGGGACAGGGGGCGAAAGGGGCCAACGTCCTGACTTTC. Its translation is CAISDSGQGAKGANVLTF.